This T cell receptor (beta chain) derives from a study of blood T cell repertoires in COVID-19. Study context: The United States, Italy and Spain provided the acute and convalescent COVID-19 samples. T cells, B-cell-depleted T cells, or PBMCs supplied cDNA or gDNA.

Per the authors' pipeline: The assay estimated nucleated cells by amplifying reference gene primers. Sequencing was performed with immunoSEQ multiplex PCR; in TCRdb, only in-frame clones are kept and a portion is missing. V, J and clone size were drawn from that table, and D and trimming were deduced from the DNA. The data hold about 150,000 clones, with roughly nine tenths observed a single time. Germline V lookup: CDR1 SGHRS, CDR2 YFSETQ. This CDR3 is built from 15 residues. V shed 4 bases and J 8 bases; nucleotides not matched to a gene: 6. The sequencing input was peripheral blood. This clonotype was obtained from a woman aged 55-70 years with active COVID-19. The genes are TRBV5-1 and TRBJ2-2; TRBD1 agrees at 12 bases. The CDR3 nucleotides read TGCGCCAGCAGCCCCGGGACAGGGGGCTATGGGGAGCTGTTTTTT. It translates to CASSPGTGGYGELFF.